Following are 27 T cell receptor beta chains from one sample sequenced in a study of blood T cell repertoires in COVID-19. The method was immunoSEQ multiplex PCR; TCRdb's version includes in-frame clones alone and lacks a portion of them. This sample carries 35,000 to 50,000 clones, about 80% of them seen once, and the ten largest clones take under 30%. The sequenced sample was peripheral blood. All receptors derive from a human donor with acute or convalescent COVID-19. The donor label of this sample is uncertain.

The V gene is TRBV28, the J gene TRBJ2-7; a possible D gene is TRBD2 (6 bases). The CDR3 has 16 residues. Germline loops: CDR1 MDHEN, CDR2 SYDVKM. Trimming pared 7 bases from V and 2 bases from J, leaving 21 bases between. The CDR3 is CASTTGTASGPYEQYF. In DNA form, the CDR3 reads TGTGCCAGCACCACTGGGACTGCCTCCGGGCCCTACGAGCAGTACTTC.

This chain joins TRBV6-2 or TRBV6-3 and TRBJ1-6; TRBD1 aligns across 8 bases. The CDR3 has 14 amino acids. Germline V gives CDR1 MNHEY, CDR2 SVGEGT. Unmatched junction bases numbered 8, after V lost 5 bases and J lost 11 bases. In DNA, the CDR3 is TGTGCCAGCAGTGGACAGGGCCTAGAAGCACCCCTCCACTTT. Translated: CASSGQGLEAPLHF.

V is TRBV5-1 and J is TRBJ1-4; 9 bases agree with TRBD1. This CDR3 has 14 amino acids. With 4 bases clipped from V and 7 bases from J, the junction kept 5 bases outside the gene matches. Germline loops: CDR1 SGHRS, CDR2 YFSETQ. The CDR3 is CASSVTGGREKLFF. Written as DNA, the CDR3 is TGCGCCAGCAGCGTGACAGGGGGTCGTGAAAAACTGTTTTTT.

The chain joins TRBV6-5 to TRBJ1-2, with 7 bases identical to TRBD1. V gave up 6 bases and J gave up 1 base; unmatched junction bases: 8. The V gene's germline CDR1 is MNHEY and CDR2 SVGAGI. CDR3 size: 15 residues. The CDR3 is CASSPRGAFNYGYTF. The CDR3 region has the DNA TGTGCCAGCAGCCCCAGGGGGGCTTTTAACTATGGCTACACCTTC.

J is TRBJ2-6 and V is TRBV28, with D perhaps matching TRBD2 (5 bases). The CDR3 consists of 15 residues. Germline V gene data show CDR1 as MDHEN and CDR2 as SYDVKM. With 6 bases removed from V and 0 bases from J, the gap between germline ends came to 9 bases. CDR3 in amino acids: CASRPGGSGANVLTF. The CDR3 DNA follows: TGTGCCAGCAGGCCAGGAGGCTCTGGGGCCAACGTCCTGACTTTC.

This rearrangement joins TRBV27 to TRBJ2-1, with 9 bases matching TRBD1. Per the germline V gene, CDR1 is MNHEY and CDR2 is SMNVEV (reference sequence). The CDR3 contains 16 residues. J lost 2 bases, V lost 4 bases, and 6 bases had no gene match. CDR3: CASSSMGQGPYNEQFF. CDR3 DNA: TGTGCCAGCAGTTCGATGGGACAGGGACCCTACAATGAGCAGTTCTTC.

The chain links TRBV2 to TRBJ1-2, with 10 bases identical to TRBD1. V shed 2 bases, J shed 6 bases, and the junction held 3 bases outside the gene matches. Germline lookup yields CDR1 SNHLY and CDR2 FYNNEI. The CDR3 sequence is 14 residues long. This CDR3 reads CASSERQGAHGYTF. The CDR3 bases are TGTGCCAGCAGTGAACGACAGGGGGCTCATGGCTACACCTTC.

This rearrangement joins TRBV15 to TRBJ1-5, with 8 bases fitting TRBD1. This CDR3 spans 15 amino acids. CDR1 and CDR2 (germline): LNHNV, YYDKDF (reference sequence). The junction had 4 bases not matched to a gene; V was cut back by 0 bases and J by 6 bases. CDR3 protein: CATSRDRGRLQPQHF. CDR3 bases: TGTGCCACCAGCAGAGACAGGGGGCGCCTTCAGCCCCAGCATTTT.

The chain carries TRBV29-1 and TRBJ2-5; 10 bases match TRBD1. Germline values: CDR1 SQVTM, CDR2 ANQGSEA. The trim removed 4 bases at V and 5 bases at J, leaving 7 bases unmatched. The CDR3 contains 14 residues. This CDR3 is CSVASGTGEETQYF. The CDR3 coding sequence is TGCAGCGTTGCCTCCGGGACAGGGGAGGAGACCCAGTACTTC. The full variable domain, in which reference TRBV29-1 and TRBJ2-5 provide the parts outside the CDR3, is SAVISQKPSRDICQRGTSLTIQCQVDSQVTMMFWYRQQPGQSLTLIATANQGSEATYESGFVIDKFPISRPNLTFSTLTVSNMSPEDSSIYLCSVASGTGEETQYFGPGTRLLVL.

This chain connects TRBV6-4 to TRBJ2-3; D perhaps matches TRBD2 (6 bases). Per the germline V gene, CDR1 is MRHNA and CDR2 is SNTAGT. The CDR3 is 15 residues long. V lost 4 bases, J lost 2 bases, and 13 bases lay in between. The CDR3 coding sequence is TGTGCCAGCAGTGTAGGGGCGGGGATCACAGATACGCAGTATTTT. Translated, it gives CASSVGAGITDTQYF.

The chain employs TRBV7-3 and TRBJ2-2; the match to TRBD2 covers 8 bases. Germline-derived CDR1 and CDR2 are SGHTA and FQGTGA. V lost 2 bases to trimming and J lost 6 bases; unmatched junction nucleotides: 5. This CDR3 comprises 15 residues. The CDR3, as DNA: TGTGCCAGCAGCTTAGGCGGGAGGAAGGCCGGGGAGCTGTTTTTT. Translation gives CASSLGGRKAGELFF.

The chain carries TRBV20-1 and TRBJ1-4, with no clear D. Germline CDR1 is DFQATT and CDR2 is SNEGSKA (reference sequence). The CDR3 sequence is 15 residues long. V was clipped by 3 bases and J by 0 bases, with 11 bases between them. CDR3 in DNA: TGCAGTGCTAGTATCCAGAGGACAACTAATGAAAAACTGTTTTTT. It translates to CSASIQRTTNEKLFF.

This clone has a count of ten or more. The chain joins TRBV5-5 to TRBJ1-5, with 9 positions matching TRBD1. Germline-derived CDR1 and CDR2 are SGHKS and YYEKEE (reference sequence). The CDR3 is 15 residues long. V was clipped by 1 base and J by 3 bases; unmatched bases: 2. The CDR3 spells CASSLRDRDNQPQHF. The CDR3 DNA sequence: TGTGCCAGCAGCTTGAGGGACAGGGACAATCAGCCCCAGCATTTT.

This chain links TRBV7-9 with TRBJ1-1; D possibly corresponds to TRBD1 (5 bases). With 6 bases removed from V and 7 bases from J, the gap between germline ends came to 12 bases. Germline V CDR1 and CDR2: SEHNR, FQNEAQ (reference sequence). The CDR3 has 12 residues. The CDR3 is CASSITGVEAFF. CDR3 bases: TGTGCCAGCAGTATAACGGGGGTTGAAGCTTTCTTT.

This clone has only a few counts. The chain is built from TRBV11-2 and TRBJ2-2; 11 bases agree with TRBD2. The germline CDR1 and CDR2 sequences are SGHAT and FQNNGV. Germline trimming cut 2 bases from V and 4 bases from J; bases unmatched to any gene: 3. The CDR3 spans 16 residues. Here the CDR3 reads CASSLLAGGPTGELFF. The CDR3, as DNA: TGTGCCAGCAGCTTATTAGCGGGGGGGCCCACCGGGGAGCTGTTTTTT.

V and J are TRBV11-2 and TRBJ2-1; the match to TRBD2 covers 11 bases. The CDR3 loop spans 17 amino acids. CDR1 is SGHAT, CDR2 FQNNGV, per germline. The V and J ends lost 5 bases and 7 bases, in that order; junction bases with no gene match: 13. The CDR3 DNA follows: TGTGCCAGCAGCCGAACGACCCTGACTAGCGGGACAAATGAGCAGTTCTTC. It specifies CASSRTTLTSGTNEQFF.

The V gene is TRBV28, the J gene TRBJ1-1; D possibly corresponds to TRBD1 (6 bases). CDR3 length: 20 residues. V was shortened by 2 bases and J by 5 bases, with 30 bases between the two germline ends. CDR1 is MDHEN, CDR2 SYDVKM, per germline. CDR3 region: CASSLVLFRAVFRGATEAFF. In DNA, the CDR3 is TGTGCCAGCAGTTTAGTCCTTTTTCGGGCGGTATTCAGGGGAGCGACTGAAGCTTTCTTT.

The CDR3 nucleotides are TGCGCCAGCAGCCAAGTGGTGGAGGAAGGAAATTCACCCCTCCACTTT. It codes for CASSQVVEEGNSPLHF. This chain connects TRBV4-3 to TRBJ1-6; D is uncertain. Germline V gene data show CDR1 as LGHNA and CDR2 as YSLEER. Trimming took off 1 base at V and 7 bases at J, with 14 bases between the two ends. The CDR3 loop spans 16 amino acids.

The chain is built from TRBV5-4 and TRBJ1-1; tentative D call: TRBD1 (6 bases). This CDR3 comprises 15 residues. V lost 5 bases, J lost 1 base, and 15 bases lay in between. Germline CDR1 reads SGHNT; CDR2 reads YYREEE (reference sequence). The CDR3 reads CASSSPTGQNTEAFF. The CDR3 bases are TGTGCCAGCAGTTCCCCGACAGGACAGAACACTGAAGCTTTCTTT. Full variable domain (rest looked up from reference TRBV5-4 and TRBJ1-1): ETGVTQSPTHLIKTRGQQVTLRCSSQSGHNTVSWYQQALGQGPQFIFQYYREEENGRGNFPPRFSGLQFPNYSSELNVNALELDDSALYLCASSSPTGQNTEAFFGQGTRLTVV.

This chain connects TRBV4-2 to TRBJ1-4; D is possibly TRBD1 (6 bases). The ends were cut back, 4 bases at V and 8 bases at J, with 11 bases in the middle. There are 13 residues in the CDR3. The germline gives CDR1 LGHNA, CDR2 YNFKEQ. CDR3 amino acids: CASSPRTVEKLFF. The CDR3 nucleotides read TGTGCCAGCAGCCCCAGGACAGTAGAAAAACTGTTTTTT.

The rearrangement uses TRBV27 and TRBJ2-5; D not resolved. Between the trimmed V and J ends, which lost 1 base and 1 base, there was a span of 7 bases. The length of the CDR3 is 14 residues. Germline values: CDR1 MNHEY, CDR2 SMNVEV (reference sequence). The CDR3 nucleotides are TGTGCCAGCAGTTTATATGGGCCCCAAGAGACCCAGTACTTC. It yields the protein CASSLYGPQETQYF.

CDR3 sequence reads: CASSHRGLGSYEQYF. The CDR3 DNA sequence: TGTGCCAGTAGTCACCGCGGGTTGGGCTCCTACGAGCAGTACTTC. The chain employs TRBV19 and TRBJ2-7, with D possibly TRBD2 on 5 matching bases. CDR3 length equals 15 residues. V shed 5 bases and J shed 0 bases, with 14 bases lying between them. Germline V gene sequence: CDR1 LNHDA, CDR2 SQIVND (reference sequence).

The genes are TRBV3-1 (or the pseudogene TRBV3-2) and TRBJ2-3, with 7 bases fitting TRBD1. Germline trimming cut 8 bases from V and 3 bases from J; bases unmatched to any gene: 8. The CDR3 runs to 14 residues. Germline V lookup: CDR1 LGHDT, CDR2 YNNKEL (reference sequence). The DNA of the CDR3 is TGTGCCAGCGCTGGGACAGAGTTTACAGATACGCAGTATTTT. It specifies CASAGTEFTDTQYF.

The J gene is TRBJ2-1, the V gene TRBV9, with 7 bases fitting TRBD2. The J segment lost 2 bases and the V segment lost 0 bases, leaving 5 bases of the junction unmatched. Germline assignment: CDR1 SGDLS and CDR2 YYNGEE. This CDR3 is 16 amino acids long. CDR3 in amino acids: CASSVDIGLAYNEQFF. The CDR3 DNA is TGTGCCAGCAGCGTAGATATCGGACTAGCCTACAATGAGCAGTTCTTC.

CDR3 region: CASWTSGRANEQFF. The CDR3 coding sequence is TGTGCCAGCTGGACTAGCGGGAGGGCCAATGAGCAGTTCTTC. The V call is TRBV28, the J call TRBJ2-1; TRBD2 matches at 15 bases. The CDR3 covers 14 residues. Germline loops: CDR1 MDHEN, CDR2 SYDVKM. V gave up 8 bases and J gave up 6 bases; unmatched junction bases: 2. The variable domain in full, completed from reference TRBV28 and TRBJ2-1, reads DVKVTQSSRYLVKRTGEKVFLECVQDMDHENMFWYRQDPGLGLRLIYFSYDVKMKEKGDIPEGYSVSREKKERFSLILESASTNQTSMYLCASWTSGRANEQFFGPGTRLTVL.

This rearrangement joins TRBV4-1 to TRBJ2-7, with D maybe TRBD2 (7 bases). Germline V gene sequence: CDR1 MGHRA, CDR2 YSYEKL. The V and J ends lost 4 bases and 2 bases respectively, with 18 bases between them. The CDR3 contains 16 residues. CDR3 region: CASSLGGTGGPYEQYF. The DNA of the CDR3 is TGCGCCAGCAGCCTAGGGGGAACGGGGGGCCCCTACGAGCAGTACTTC.

The rearrangement links TRBV5-1 to TRBJ2-5; TRBD1 is a possible D gene (6 bases). V shed 4 bases and J shed 2 bases, with 9 bases lying between them. The CDR3 runs to 13 residues. In germline, CDR1 is SGHRS, CDR2 YFSETQ. The CDR3 bases are TGCGCCAGCAGCCGGACAGTGCAAGAGACCCAGTACTTC. This translates into CASSRTVQETQYF.